What follows are 8 T cell receptor beta chains derived from one specimen sequenced in a study of blood T cell repertoires in COVID-19. The method was immunoSEQ multiplex PCR; TCRdb's version includes in-frame clones alone and lacks a portion of them. In the table there are 100,000 to 150,000 clones, 70% to 90% of which are singletons. Input material: peripheral blood. The receptors were sampled from a human donor in a cohort sampled during active COVID-19.

This clone was seen only once. The chain combines TRBV6-5 with TRBJ2-7; 7 bases line up with TRBD1. The germline V gene encodes CDR1 MNHEY and CDR2 SVGAGI. This CDR3 is built from 11 residues. The trim removed 8 bases at V and 3 bases at J, leaving 1 base unmatched. In DNA, the CDR3 is TGTGCCAGCGGGACAGACTACGAGCAGTACTTC. Protein sequence: CASGTDYEQYF.

In regard to this clone: The junction does not match germline at one end; this may be a read error. This chain joins TRBV11-2 and TRBJ2-1; 8 positions match TRBD2. Germline V lookup: CDR1 SGHAT, CDR2 FQNNGV. This CDR3 spans 15 amino acids. Here the CDR3 reads CASSLAGGPYNEQFF. CDR3 nucleotide sequence: TGTGCCAGCAGCTTAGCGGGAGGGCCCTATAATGAGCAGTTCTTC.

The chain combines TRBV7-8 with TRBJ1-3; no firm D call. V lost 5 bases and J lost 5, with 10 bases in between. This CDR3 contains 13 residues. Germline CDR1 SGHVS, CDR2 FQNEAQ. The CDR3 loop reads CASSRSLRNTIYF. For the CDR3, the DNA is TGTGCCAGCAGCCGCTCACTCAGAAACACCATATATTTT.

The chain links TRBV6-5 to TRBJ1-5, with a possible D match to TRBD1 (6 bases). The length of the CDR3 is 15 residues. Germline V gene sequence: CDR1 MNHEY, CDR2 SVGAGI. V was cut by 6 bases and J by 9 bases, with 21 bases left in between. CDR3 loop: CASRLTGAVLLPQHF. CDR3 DNA: TGTGCCAGCAGGTTGACAGGCGCGGTACTCCTGCCCCAGCATTTT.

The chain employs TRBV18 and TRBJ2-7; D remains unclear. Per germline, CDR1 KGHSH and CDR2 LQKENI. The CDR3 has 12 residues. Deletions cut 2 bases from V and 3 bases from J, with 5 bases between. This CDR3 reads CASSPNNYEQYF. DNA of the CDR3: TGTGCCAGCTCACCAAACAACTACGAGCAGTACTTC.

The V and J genes are TRBV11-1 and TRBJ2-3; 7 bases map to TRBD2. The germline V gene has CDR1 SGHAT and CDR2 FQDESV (reference sequence). The V and J ends lost 5 bases and 1 base, in that order; junction bases with no gene match: 6. This CDR3 comprises 15 residues. CDR3 coding DNA: TGTGCCAGCAGCGCGGCTAGCGGTGGCACAGATACGCAGTATTTT. The encoded protein is CASSAASGGTDTQYF. The whole variable domain, remainder taken from reference TRBV11-1 and TRBJ2-3, is EAEVAQSPRYKITEKSQAVAFWCDPISGHATLYWYRQILGQGPELLVQFQDESVVDDSQLPKDRFSAERLKGVDSTLKIQPAELGDSAMYLCASSAASGGTDTQYFGPGTRLTVL.

The V gene is TRBV12-5, the J gene TRBJ1-1, with a tentative D call TRBD1 (6 bases). CDR1 LGHNT and CDR2 FRNRAP come from the germline V gene. V was shortened by 1 base and J by 7 bases, with 16 bases between the two germline ends. The CDR3 has 15 amino acids. The CDR3 DNA follows: TGTGCTAGTGGTTTGGGGGCAAGGGGACAAAGTGAAGCTTTCTTT. It specifies CASGLGARGQSEAFF.

The V gene is TRBV3-1 (or the pseudogene TRBV3-2), the J gene TRBJ2-1, with TRBD2 matching 14 bases. The CDR3 runs 19 residues. Germline V gene data show CDR1 as LGHDT and CDR2 as YNNKEL (reference sequence). V shed 5 bases, J shed 6 bases, and the junction held 15 bases outside the gene matches. CDR3 sequence: CASSAVSGTSGRRGNEQFF. The CDR3 DNA reads TGTGCCAGCAGCGCAGTGTCTGGGACTAGCGGGAGAAGAGGCAATGAGCAGTTCTTC.